This TCR beta chain was sequenced during a study of blood T cell repertoires in COVID-19. For the study at large: From T cells, B-cell-depleted T cells, or PBMCs came the material, which was cDNA or gDNA.

Generated by immunoSEQ multiplex PCR, the TCRdb table keeps only in-frame clones and is missing some. The repertoire holds about 220,000 clones, approximately 85% seen once, with more than 2% in the top ten. This clone was detected once. This sequence originates from a woman in her 70s with COVID-19, enrolled during active disease. The sequenced sample was peripheral blood.

The CDR3 sequence is CASGLYRDNTEAFF. In nucleotides, the CDR3 is TGTGCTAGTGGTTTGTACAGAGATAACACTGAAGCTTTCTTT. The chain joins TRBV12-5 to TRBJ1-1; no reliable D call. V lost 2 bases to trimming and J lost 2 bases, with 9 bases between them. The CDR3 runs to 14 residues. CDR1 and CDR2 from the germline V gene are LGHNT and FRNRAP.